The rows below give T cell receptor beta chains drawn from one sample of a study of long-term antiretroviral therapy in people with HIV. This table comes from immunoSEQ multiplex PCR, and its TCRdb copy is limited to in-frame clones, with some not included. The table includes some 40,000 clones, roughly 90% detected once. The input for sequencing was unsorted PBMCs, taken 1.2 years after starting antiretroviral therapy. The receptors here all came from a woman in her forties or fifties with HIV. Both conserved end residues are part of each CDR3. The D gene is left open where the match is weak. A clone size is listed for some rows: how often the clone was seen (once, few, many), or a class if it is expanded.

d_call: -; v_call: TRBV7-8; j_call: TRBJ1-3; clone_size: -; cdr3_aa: CASSFKGNTIYF; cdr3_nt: TGTGCCAGCAGCTTTAAGGGGAACACCATATATTTT
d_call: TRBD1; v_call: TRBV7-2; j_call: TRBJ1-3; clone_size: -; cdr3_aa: CASSFGTGAGNTIYF; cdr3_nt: TGTGCCAGCAGCTTCGGGACAGGGGCTGGAAACACCATATATTTT
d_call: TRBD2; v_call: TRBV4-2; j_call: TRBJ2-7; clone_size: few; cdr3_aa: CASSPLTSGGPYEQYF; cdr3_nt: TGTGCCAGCAGCCCCCTAACTAGCGGGGGGCCCTACGAGCAGTACTTC
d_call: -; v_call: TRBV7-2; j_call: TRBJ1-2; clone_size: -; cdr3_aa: CASSGRTDSYTF; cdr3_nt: TGTGCCAGCAGCGGCAGGACGGATTCCTACACCTTC
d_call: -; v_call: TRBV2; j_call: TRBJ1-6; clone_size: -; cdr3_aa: CASSEFGGEPLHF; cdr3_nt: TGTGCCAGCAGTGAGTTCGGTGGTGAACCCCTCCACTTT
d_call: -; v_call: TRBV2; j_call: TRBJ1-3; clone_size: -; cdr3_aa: CASSEAGGLSGNTIYF; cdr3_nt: TGTGCCAGCAGTGAAGCAGGGGGGCTGTCTGGAAACACCATATATTTT
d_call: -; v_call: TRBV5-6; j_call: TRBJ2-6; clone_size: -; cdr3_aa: CASSLADTVPGANVLTF; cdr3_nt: TGTGCCAGCAGCTTGGCCGACACCGTCCCTGGGGCCAACGTCCTGACTTTC
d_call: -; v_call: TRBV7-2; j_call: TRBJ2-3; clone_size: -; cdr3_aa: CASSSQADMSTDTQYF; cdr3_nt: TGTGCCAGCAGCTCACAAGCGGACATGAGCACAGATACGCAGTATTTT
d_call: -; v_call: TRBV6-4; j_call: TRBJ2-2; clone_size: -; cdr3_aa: CASSDQGGTGELFF; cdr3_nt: TGTGCCAGCAGTGACCAAGGGGGCACCGGGGAGCTGTTTTTT
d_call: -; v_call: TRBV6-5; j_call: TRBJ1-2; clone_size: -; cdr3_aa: CASRKTRSGGYTF; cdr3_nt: TGTGCCAGCAGAAAGACCAGAAGCGGTGGCTACACCTTC
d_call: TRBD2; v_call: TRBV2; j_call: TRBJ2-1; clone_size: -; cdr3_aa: CASSQLAGGRNEQFF; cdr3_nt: TGTGCCAGCAGCCAACTAGCGGGGGGTCGCAATGAGCAGTTCTTC
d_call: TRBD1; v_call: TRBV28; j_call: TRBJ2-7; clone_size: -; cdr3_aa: CASSFPGTGTGRYEQYF; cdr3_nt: TGTGCCAGCTCCTTCCCTGGGACCGGGACAGGGAGATACGAGCAGTACTTC
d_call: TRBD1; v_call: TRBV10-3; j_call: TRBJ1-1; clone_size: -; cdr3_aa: CAISGTSGTGGTEAFF; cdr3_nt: TGTGCCATCAGTGGGACTAGCGGGACAGGGGGCACTGAAGCTTTCTTT
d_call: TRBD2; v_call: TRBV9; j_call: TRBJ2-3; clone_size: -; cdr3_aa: CASSPHSLAGGADTQYF; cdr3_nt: TGTGCCAGCAGTCCCCACAGCCTAGCGGGGGGGGCAGATACGCAGTATTTT
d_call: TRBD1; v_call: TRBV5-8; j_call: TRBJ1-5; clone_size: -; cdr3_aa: CASSFTGGLQPQHF; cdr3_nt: TGTGCCAGCAGCTTTACAGGGGGTTTACAGCCCCAGCATTTT
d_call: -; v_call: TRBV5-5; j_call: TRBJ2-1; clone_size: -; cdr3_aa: CASSSGTGSYNEQFF; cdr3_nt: TGTGCCAGCAGCTCCGGAACAGGGTCCTACAATGAGCAGTTCTTC
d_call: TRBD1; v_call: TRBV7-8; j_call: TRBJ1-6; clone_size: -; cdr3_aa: CASSLALYRGGSYNSPLHF; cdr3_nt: TGTGCCAGCAGCTTAGCGCTATACAGGGGAGGTTCCTATAATTCACCCCTCCACTTT
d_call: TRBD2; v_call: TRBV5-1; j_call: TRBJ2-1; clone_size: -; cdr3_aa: CASSLESSGGDNEQFF; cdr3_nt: TGCGCCAGCAGCTTGGAATCTAGCGGGGGGGACAATGAGCAGTTCTTC
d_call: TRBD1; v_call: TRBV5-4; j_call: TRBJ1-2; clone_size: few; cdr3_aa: CASSPQGSLRSAGYTF; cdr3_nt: TGTGCCAGCAGTCCACAGGGGAGCCTCCGCTCGGCTGGCTACACCTTC
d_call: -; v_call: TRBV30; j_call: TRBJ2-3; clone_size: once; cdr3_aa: CAWGRGADTQYF; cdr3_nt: TGTGCCTGGGGCAGGGGAGCAGATACGCAGTATTTT
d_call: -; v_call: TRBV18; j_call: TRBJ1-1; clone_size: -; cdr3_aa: CASSPAENTEAFF; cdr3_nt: TGTGCCAGCTCACCGGCAGAGAACACTGAAGCTTTCTTT
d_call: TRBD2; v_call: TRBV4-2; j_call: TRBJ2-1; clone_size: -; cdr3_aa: CASSQASGGAGNEQFF; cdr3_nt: TGTGCCAGCAGCCAAGCTAGCGGGGGCGCTGGCAATGAGCAGTTCTTC
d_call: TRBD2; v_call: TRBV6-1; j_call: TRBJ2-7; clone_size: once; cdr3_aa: CASRYLSGGFNEQYF; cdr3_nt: TGTGCCAGCAGGTATCTTAGCGGGGGGTTTAACGAGCAGTACTTC
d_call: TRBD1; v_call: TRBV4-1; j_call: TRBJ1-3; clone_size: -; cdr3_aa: CASSPRDRDTIYF; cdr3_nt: TGCGCCAGCAGCCCCCGGGACAGGGACACCATATATTTT
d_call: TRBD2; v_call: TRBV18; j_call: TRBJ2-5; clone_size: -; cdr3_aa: CASSPQGAGNIQETQYF; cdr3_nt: TGTGCCAGCTCACCCCAAGGAGCGGGGAATATCCAAGAGACCCAGTACTTC
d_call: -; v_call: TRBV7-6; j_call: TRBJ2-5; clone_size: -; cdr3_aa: CASSLVPPETQYF; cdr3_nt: TGTGCCAGCAGCTTAGTCCCACCGGAGACCCAGTACTTC
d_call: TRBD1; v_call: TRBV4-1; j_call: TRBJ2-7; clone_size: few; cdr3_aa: CASSQYTGDPYEQYF; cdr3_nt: TGCGCCAGCAGCCAATACACAGGGGACCCCTACGAGCAGTACTTC
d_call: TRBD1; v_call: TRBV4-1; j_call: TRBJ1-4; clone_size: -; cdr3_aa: CASSLGASGGGEKLFF; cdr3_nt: TGCGCCAGCAGCCTCGGAGCCTCAGGGGGCGGCGAAAAACTGTTTTTT
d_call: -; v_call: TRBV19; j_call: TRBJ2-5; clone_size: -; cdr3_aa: CASSYAGQETQYF; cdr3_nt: TGTGCCAGTAGCTACGCGGGCCAAGAGACCCAGTACTTC
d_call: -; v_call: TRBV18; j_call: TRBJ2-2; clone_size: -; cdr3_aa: CASFQWVNTGELFF; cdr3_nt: TGTGCCAGTTTCCAATGGGTGAACACCGGGGAGCTGTTTTTT
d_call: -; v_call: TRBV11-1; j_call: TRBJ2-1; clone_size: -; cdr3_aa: CASSLIVGPSRGEQFF; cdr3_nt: TGTGCCAGCAGCTTAATCGTGGGACCGAGTAGAGGTGAGCAGTTCTTC
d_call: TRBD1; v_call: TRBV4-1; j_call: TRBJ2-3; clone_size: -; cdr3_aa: CASSQEPTGGYTDTQYF; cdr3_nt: TGCGCCAGCAGCCAAGAACCGACAGGGGGATACACAGATACGCAGTATTTT
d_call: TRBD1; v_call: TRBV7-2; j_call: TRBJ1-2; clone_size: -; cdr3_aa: CASSLDRTGNYGYTF; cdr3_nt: TGTGCCAGCAGCTTAGATCGGACAGGAAACTATGGCTACACCTTC
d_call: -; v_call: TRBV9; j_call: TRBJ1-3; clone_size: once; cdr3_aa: CASSSPPQGNTIYF; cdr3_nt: TGTGCCAGCAGCTCACCCCCCCAGGGAAACACCATATATTTT
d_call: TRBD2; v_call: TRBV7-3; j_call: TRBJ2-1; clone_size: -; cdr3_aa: CASSTRTSGGNNEQFF; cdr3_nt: TGTGCCAGCAGCACTCGGACTAGCGGGGGGAATAATGAGCAGTTCTTC
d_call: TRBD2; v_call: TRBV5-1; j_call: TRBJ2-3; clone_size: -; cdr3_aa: CASSLGSGGGSTDTQYF; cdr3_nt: TGCGCCAGCAGTTTGGGGTCCGGCGGGGGTAGCACAGATACGCAGTATTTT
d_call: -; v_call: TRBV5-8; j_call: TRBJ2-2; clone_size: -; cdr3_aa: CASSSPSWTASNTGELFF; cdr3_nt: TGTGCCAGCAGCTCACCGTCGTGGACAGCTTCGAACACCGGGGAGCTGTTTTTT
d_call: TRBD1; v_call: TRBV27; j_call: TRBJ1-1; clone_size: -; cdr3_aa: CASSFSGQVNTEAFF; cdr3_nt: TGTGCCAGCAGTTTCTCCGGACAGGTGAACACTGAAGCTTTCTTT
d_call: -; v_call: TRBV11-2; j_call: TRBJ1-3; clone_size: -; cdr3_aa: CASSSRRQGLGNTIYF; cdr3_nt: TGTGCCAGCAGCTCCCGCAGGCAGGGGCTTGGAAACACCATATATTTT
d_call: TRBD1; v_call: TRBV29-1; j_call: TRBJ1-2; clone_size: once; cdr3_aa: CSVEDGDRRTNYGYTF; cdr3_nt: TGCAGCGTTGAAGATGGGGACAGGAGAACTAACTATGGCTACACCTTC
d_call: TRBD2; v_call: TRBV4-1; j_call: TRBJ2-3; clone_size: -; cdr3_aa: CASSQNVLSRGGTDTQYF; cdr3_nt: TGCGCCAGCAGCCAGAACGTCCTATCGCGGGGGGGAACAGATACGCAGTATTTT
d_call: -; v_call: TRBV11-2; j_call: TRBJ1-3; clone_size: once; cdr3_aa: CASSLIQSSGNTIYF; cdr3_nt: TGTGCCAGCAGCTTAATCCAAAGCTCTGGAAACACCATATATTTT
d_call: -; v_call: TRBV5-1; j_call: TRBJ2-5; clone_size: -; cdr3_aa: CASSHGISQETQYF; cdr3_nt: TGCGCCAGCAGCCACGGGATTAGTCAGGAGACCCAGTACTTC
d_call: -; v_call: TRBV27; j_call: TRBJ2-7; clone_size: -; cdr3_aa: CASSLQGTGAYEQYF; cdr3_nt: TGTGCCAGCAGTTTACAGGGGACGGGTGCCTACGAGCAGTACTTC
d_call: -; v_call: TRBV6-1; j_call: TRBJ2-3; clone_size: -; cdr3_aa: CASGVRGSTGTQYF; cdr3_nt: TGTGCCAGCGGGGTCAGGGGTTCAACAGGTACGCAGTATTTT
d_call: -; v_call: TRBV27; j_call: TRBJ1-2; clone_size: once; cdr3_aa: CASSLAPLENYGYTF; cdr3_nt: TGTGCCAGCAGTCTCGCCCCCCTCGAGAACTATGGCTACACCTTC
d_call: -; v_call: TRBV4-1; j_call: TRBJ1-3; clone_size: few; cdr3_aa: CASSPPGPSGNTIYF; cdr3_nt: TGCGCCAGCAGCCCGCCAGGGCCCTCTGGAAACACCATATATTTT